This T cell receptor beta chain was identified during a study of T cell repertoires in cytomegalovirus infection. The wider study: CMV epitopes that were recently identified and HLA-C-restricted were used alongside well-studied HLA-B-restricted ones. Indicated by public TCR beta signatures were CMV infection and matching HLA type.

A word on this clonotype: The antigen remains unidentified.

Study-wide findings and caveats: Carriers of CMV plus the relevant HLA were identified by cumulative public TCR beta family frequency. Clonotype analysis showed dominance of the ex vivo response by HLA-C-restricted CMV-specific TCR beta clonotypes.

V lost 4 bases and J lost 1; bases outside the gene matches: 3. CDR3 length equals 17 residues. Each CDR3 protein gets one entry after TCRdb re-called the reads with MiXCR. The sample shows over 100,000 distinct CDR3 sequences, 25% to 35% of them seen only once. This chain connects TRBV12-3 or TRBV12-4 to TRBJ2-2; 13 nucleotides line up with TRBD2. Sequencing used CD8+ T cells from cultured PBMCs, obtained from culture after CMV antigen stimulation. This TCR derives from a human donor in good health (CMV status not recorded). Some clones in this sample may be carry-over from other donors' samples. CDR3 coding DNA: TGTGCCAGCAGTTGGACTAGCGGGGGCCGGAACACCGGGGAGCTGTTTTTT. Residues: CASSWTSGGRNTGELFF.